This T cell receptor (beta chain) is from a study of blood T cell repertoires in COVID-19. Overall study context: From T cells, B-cell-depleted T cells, or PBMCs came the material, which was cDNA or gDNA.

Original methodology: Using reference gene primer amplification, nucleated cell counts were estimated. Measured with immunoSEQ multiplex PCR; TCRdb has only the in-frame clones, and not every one. For V, J and clone size, that table is used; D and trimming come from the DNA. The sample carries 210,000 or so clones, around 84% recorded once. Sequencing was carried out using peripheral blood. This clonotype was obtained from a human donor in a cohort sampled during active COVID-19.

The CDR3 sequence is CASSLSGAGGRGTGELFF. CDR3 DNA sequence: TGTGCCAGCAGTTTAAGTGGGGCCGGCGGGAGGGGCACCGGGGAGCTGTTTTTT. The V and J genes are TRBV28 and TRBJ2-2; 9 bases align to TRBD2. The trim removed 2 bases at V and 4 bases at J, leaving 11 bases unmatched. The CDR3 extends over 18 amino acids. Germline CDR1 MDHEN, CDR2 SYDVKM.